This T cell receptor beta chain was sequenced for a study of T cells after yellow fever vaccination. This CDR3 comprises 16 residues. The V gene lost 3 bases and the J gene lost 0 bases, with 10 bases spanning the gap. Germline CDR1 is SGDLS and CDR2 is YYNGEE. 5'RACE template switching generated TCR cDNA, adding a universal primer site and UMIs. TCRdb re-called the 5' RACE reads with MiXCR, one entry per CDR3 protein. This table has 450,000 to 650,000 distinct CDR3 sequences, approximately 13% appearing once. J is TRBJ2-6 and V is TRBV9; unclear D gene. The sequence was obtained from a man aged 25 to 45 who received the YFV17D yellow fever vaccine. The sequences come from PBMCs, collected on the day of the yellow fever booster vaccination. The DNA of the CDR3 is TGTGCCAGCAGCGCCACCGTGGGCTCTGGGGCCAACGTCCTGACTTTC. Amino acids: CASSATVGSGANVLTF.